Below, 21 T cell receptor beta chains from the same sample are listed, as sequenced in a study of T cell changes during pregnancy in multiple sclerosis. Only in-frame clones appear in the TCRdb table, and some are missing; sequencing was by immunoSEQ multiplex PCR. The table shows 50,000 to 55,000 clones, with approximately 90% occurring only once. The sample in question was CD4+ T cells from peripheral blood mononuclear cells, obtained after pregnancy. The source is a female donor with multiple sclerosis, enrolled in a pregnancy study.

The V call is TRBV18, the J call TRBJ2-7; D perhaps matches TRBD2 (7 bases). V lost 4 bases and J 0 bases, leaving 13 bases between the germline ends. CDR1 is KGHSH and CDR2 is LQKENI in the germline V gene. CDR3 length: 15 amino acids. DNA for the CDR3: TGTGCCAGCTCACGTGGGGGGGCCATCTCCTACGAGCAGTACTTC. Translating gives CASSRGGAISYEQYF.

The V and J genes are TRBV18 and TRBJ2-7; D remains ambiguous. CDR3 length equals 12 residues. Trimming stripped 6 bases from V and 4 bases from J, with 10 bases between. Germline assignment: CDR1 KGHSH and CDR2 LQKENI. The CDR3 region is CASSPSEYEQYF. The CDR3 nucleotides are TGTGCCAGCTCGCCCTCTGAGTACGAGCAGTACTTC.

The V and J genes are TRBV27 and TRBJ1-5; 7 bases align to TRBD1. J lost 6 bases, V lost 5 bases, and 4 bases had no gene match. The germline CDR1 and CDR2 sequences are MNHEY and SMNVEV (reference sequence). There are 13 residues in the CDR3. The CDR3 region is CASSLDRVQPQHF. The DNA for the CDR3 is TGTGCCAGCAGTCTCGACAGGGTTCAGCCCCAGCATTTT.

The chain couples TRBV5-1 to TRBJ2-5, with D possibly being TRBD2 (5 bases). The CDR3 covers 14 residues. V shed 3 bases and J shed 2 bases, with 11 bases lying between them. Germline loops: CDR1 SGHRS, CDR2 YFSETQ. CDR3 amino acids: CASSSGGVQETQYF. The CDR3 DNA follows: TGCGCCAGCAGCTCCGGAGGAGTTCAAGAGACCCAGTACTTC.

There are a few counts of this clone. The chain couples TRBV5-1 to TRBJ1-4; 8 bases match TRBD1. This CDR3 spans 14 amino acids. The trim removed 3 bases at V and 7 bases at J, leaving 5 bases unmatched. Germline V lookup: CDR1 SGHRS, CDR2 YFSETQ. This CDR3 is CASSSSGGSEKLFF. The CDR3 DNA is TGCGCCAGCAGCTCTTCAGGGGGCAGTGAAAAACTGTTTTTT.

The V call is TRBV5-1, the J call TRBJ2-3, with TRBD2 matching over 13 bases. V dropped 0 bases and J dropped 0; count of bases not matched to a gene: 7. The CDR3 length is 19 residues. The germline V gene has CDR1 SGHRS and CDR2 YFSETQ. The chain's CDR3 is CASSLARTSGSTSTDTQYF. DNA for the CDR3: TGCGCCAGCAGCTTGGCCAGGACTAGCGGGAGCACTAGCACAGATACGCAGTATTTT.

V usage is TRBV11-2 and J usage is TRBJ2-7; 11 bases line up with TRBD2. The CDR3 consists of 15 residues. Germline CDR1 is SGHAT and CDR2 is FQNNGV. V gave up 6 bases and J gave up 0 bases; unmatched junction bases: 4. CDR3 protein: CASSPTSGSSYEQYF. CDR3 in DNA: TGTGCCAGCAGTCCCACTAGCGGGAGCTCCTACGAGCAGTACTTC.

The chain couples TRBV6-1 to TRBJ2-6; D is unclear. CDR1 is MNHNS and CDR2 is SASEGT in the germline V gene. The CDR3 is 13 amino acids. V was shortened by 7 bases and J by 0 bases, with 4 bases between the two germline ends. This chain's CDR3 is CASTLSGANVLTF. The CDR3 DNA reads as TGTGCCAGCACCCTCTCTGGGGCCAACGTCCTGACTTTC.

V gene TRBV23-1 combines with J gene TRBJ1-4; TRBD1 aligns across 11 bases. TRBV23-1 is placed among ORFs of uncertain function. V lost 3 bases, J lost 5 bases, and 5 bases stayed unmatched. CDR3 size: 16 residues. This chain's CDR3 is CASSHARDRGNEKLFF. The CDR3 DNA reads TGCGCCAGCAGTCATGCCCGGGACAGGGGGAATGAAAAACTGTTTTTT.

This sequence joins TRBV11-2 and TRBJ2-1; 8 positions match TRBD1. Trimming at V came to 4 bases and at J to 8 bases, leaving 7 bases not matched to a gene. Germline loops: CDR1 SGHAT, CDR2 FQNNGV. The CDR3 sequence is 14 residues long. The CDR3 reads CASSSGTGFHEQFF. CDR3 DNA: TGTGCCAGCAGCTCCGGGACAGGTTTTCATGAGCAGTTCTTC. The full variable domain, its missing parts supplied by reference TRBV11-2 and TRBJ2-1, is EAGVAQSPRYKIIEKRQSVAFWCNPISGHATLYWYQQILGQGPKLLIQFQNNGVVDDSQLPKDRFSAERLKGVDSTLKIQPAKLEDSAVYLCASSSGTGFHEQFFGPGTRLTVL.

This chain joins TRBV7-3 and TRBJ2-1, with 8 positions matching TRBD1. This CDR3 region has 15 residues. Germline trimming cut 1 base from V and 7 bases from J; bases unmatched to any gene: 6. Germline loops: CDR1 SGHTA, CDR2 FQGTGA. This CDR3 is CASSLNRDRSNEQFF. For the CDR3, the DNA is TGTGCCAGCAGCTTAAACCGGGACAGGTCGAATGAGCAGTTCTTC. Supplemented by reference TRBV7-3 and TRBJ2-1, the full variable domain reads GAGVSQTPSNKVTEKGKYVELRCDPISGHTALYWYRQSLGQGPEFLIYFQGTGAADDSGLPNDRFFAVRPEGSVSTLKIQRTERGDSAVYLCASSLNRDRSNEQFFGPGTRLTVL.

The chain couples TRBV5-1 to TRBJ2-7, with D perhaps TRBD2 (6 bases). From germline, CDR1 is SGHRS and CDR2 YFSETQ. Trimming cost V 0 bases and J 3 bases, with 13 bases left between them. The CDR3 consists of 15 residues. Written as DNA, the CDR3 is TGCGCCAGCAGCTTGGGGGCAGGGAGGTACTACGAGCAGTACTTC. This translates into CASSLGAGRYYEQYF.

The rearrangement links TRBV5-5 to TRBJ2-1; 7 bases align to TRBD2. There are 15 residues in the CDR3. Germline loops: CDR1 SGHKS, CDR2 YYEKEE (reference sequence). The junction had 2 bases not matched to a gene; V was cut back by 2 bases and J by 0 bases. CDR3: CASSFGGSSYNEQFF. DNA for the CDR3: TGTGCCAGCAGCTTCGGCGGGAGCTCCTACAATGAGCAGTTCTTC. Complete variable domain (other parts from reference TRBV5-5 and TRBJ2-1): DAGVTQSPTHLIKTRGQQVTLRCSPISGHKSVSWYQQVLGQGPQFIFQYYEKEERGRGNFPDRFSARQFPNYSSELNVNALLLGDSALYLCASSFGGSSYNEQFFGPGTRLTVL.

This chain links TRBV7-9 with TRBJ2-3, with D unresolved. This CDR3 is built from 14 residues. Trimming shortened V by 1 base and J by 4 bases, and 9 bases separated the two germline ends. CDR1 and CDR2 (germline): SEHNR, FQNEAQ (reference sequence). For the CDR3, the DNA is TGTGCCAGCAGCTTAGACCGGTTAGCAGATACGCAGTATTTT. Its protein product is CASSLDRLADTQYF.

This clone has only one observation. This chain uses TRBV7-2 with TRBJ2-7; maybe TRBD2 (6 bases). V shed 1 base and J shed 2 bases, with 12 bases lying between them. Germline loops: CDR1 SGHTA, CDR2 FQGNSA. The length of the CDR3 is 15 residues. DNA for the CDR3: TGTGCCAGCAGCTTAGTTGCTAGCGACACCTACGAGCAGTACTTC. Amino acids: CASSLVASDTYEQYF.

The chain combines TRBV28 with TRBJ2-1; D call uncertain. CDR1 and CDR2 from the germline V gene are MDHEN and SYDVKM. With 5 bases removed from V and 2 bases from J, the gap between germline ends came to 7 bases. This CDR3 is 13 amino acids long. Here the CDR3 DNA reads TGTGCCAGCAGTCCCCCTACCTACAATGAGCAGTTCTTC. Translation gives CASSPPTYNEQFF.

The gene calls are TRBV30 and TRBJ1-2; D is undetermined. The germline V gene has CDR1 GTSNPN and CDR2 SVGIG (reference sequence). The CDR3 covers 17 residues. V gave up 0 bases and J gave up 0 bases, with 17 bases separating them. CDR3 sequence reads: CAWSVLGFSTANYGYTF. CDR3 nucleotides: TGTGCCTGGAGTGTACTCGGTTTCTCCACCGCTAACTATGGCTACACCTTC.

V and J are TRBV12-5 and TRBJ2-1; 9 positions agree with TRBD2. Germline values: CDR1 LGHNT, CDR2 FRNRAP. Trimming at V came to 1 base and at J to 8 bases, leaving 3 bases not matched to a gene. The length of the CDR3 is 14 residues. Written as DNA, the CDR3 is TGTGCTAGTGGTTTGGGGACTAGCGTTTATGAGCAGTTCTTC. It specifies CASGLGTSVYEQFF.

The V call is TRBV6-1, the J call TRBJ2-1; 9 positions agree with TRBD2. The CDR3 totals 16 residues. Trimming cost V 4 bases and J 8 bases; bases outside gene matches: 12. Germline-derived CDR1 and CDR2 are MNHNS and SASEGT. In nucleotides, the CDR3 is TGTGCCAGCAGTGCCCTCCGGGCGGGAGGGGGGGATGAGCAGTTCTTC. It codes for CASSALRAGGGDEQFF.

The genes are TRBV7-9 and TRBJ2-7, with a possible D match to TRBD1 (5 bases). From germline, CDR1 is SEHNR and CDR2 FQNEAQ (reference sequence). V was trimmed by 7 bases and J by 9 bases, leaving 13 bases between them. This CDR3 is built from 11 residues. The DNA for the CDR3 is TGTGCCAGCACCTTTACAGGACGGCAGTACTTC. Translation gives CASTFTGRQYF.

The gene calls are TRBV10-2 and TRBJ2-3, with 10 bases that match TRBD1. Germline-derived CDR1 and CDR2 are WSHSY and SAAADI. V dropped 6 bases and J dropped 10; count of bases not matched to a gene: 10. The CDR3 loop spans 14 amino acids. The CDR3 region is CASRDPGQGIAQYF. Here the CDR3 DNA reads TGCGCCAGCAGGGACCCGGGACAGGGGATTGCGCAGTATTTT.